These T cell receptor beta chains were read from a single sample in a study of OX40 agonist ivuxolimab in advanced cancers. Clones were sequenced by immunoSEQ multiplex PCR, and TCRdb holds only the in-frame ones, with some missing. Of about 98,000 clones listed, around 94% are singletons. This sample comprised CD4+ or CD8+ T cells sorted from blood, obtained in a trial of the OX40 agonist ivuxolimab. The receptors shown here come from an adult with an advanced solid tumor such as melanoma, head and neck, liver or kidney cancer. Each CDR3 is given with its conserved first and last residue. D genes are given only for firm matches. Where a row states a size, it is once, few, many or the class of an expanded clone; other rows omit it.

j_gene,d_gene,abundance,v_gene,CDR3aa,CDR3nt
TRBJ2-1,NA,NA,TRBV14,CASSQDWNNEQFF,TGTGCCAGCAGCCAAGATTGGAACAATGAGCAGTTCTTC
TRBJ2-3,NA,NA,TRBV5-1,CASKLPFLTDTQYF,TGCGCCAGCAAGCTGCCCTTTCTCACAGATACGCAGTATTTT
TRBJ2-2,NA,once,TRBV5-8,CASSHLVPPRLFF,TGTGCCAGCAGCCACTTGGTGCCCCCGCGGCTGTTTTTT
TRBJ1-5,NA,NA,TRBV6-5,CASSADRSNQPQHF,TGTGCCAGCAGCGCTGACAGGAGCAATCAGCCCCAGCATTTT
TRBJ1-2,NA,few,TRBV28,CASSTHGAGENGYTF,TGTGCCAGCAGTACCCACGGGGCAGGGGAAAATGGCTACACCTTC
TRBJ1-4,TRBD1,NA,TRBV19,CASSKRGQGEKLFF,TGTGCCAGTAGTAAAAGGGGGCAGGGTGAAAAACTGTTTTTT
TRBJ1-3,TRBD1,NA,TRBV6-5,CASTTTGEGNTIYF,TGTGCCAGCACCACGACAGGGGAAGGAAACACCATATATTTT
TRBJ1-1,TRBD1,once,TRBV6-5,CASSPLGTGSAEAFF,TGTGCCAGCAGCCCCCTTGGGACAGGGTCTGCTGAAGCTTTCTTT
TRBJ2-1,TRBD1,NA,TRBV7-3,CASSLTSDRGLDEQFF,TGTGCCAGCAGCTTAACTTCGGACAGGGGGTTGGATGAGCAGTTCTTC
TRBJ1-5,NA,NA,TRBV7-8,CASSPAVWDPRQPQHF,TGTGCCAGCAGCCCGGCCGTGTGGGACCCCAGGCAGCCCCAGCATTTT
TRBJ2-2,TRBD1,NA,TRBV5-4,CASSRGPRGLSTGELFF,TGTGCCAGCAGCCGGGGGCCCAGGGGGCTAAGTACCGGGGAGCTGTTTTTT
TRBJ2-7,NA,NA,TRBV11-3,CASSLQSAGGYEQYF,TGTGCCAGCAGCTTACAATCGGCCGGGGGCTACGAGCAGTACTTC
TRBJ2-1,TRBD2,NA,TRBV4-3,CASSQDLAGGTSSYNEQFF,TGCGCCAGCAGCCAAGATCTAGCGGGAGGCACCAGCTCCTACAATGAGCAGTTCTTC
TRBJ1-2,TRBD1,once,TRBV29-1,CSVAGQGPGNGYTF,TGCAGCGTTGCAGGACAGGGGCCGGGGAATGGCTACACCTTC
TRBJ2-7,TRBD2,NA,TRBV7-8,CASSPSGLAPNYNYEQYF,TGTGCCAGCAGCCCCTCGGGACTAGCCCCCAATTATAACTACGAGCAGTACTTC
TRBJ2-6,NA,NA,TRBV7-9,CASSLGWAGRAGANVLTF,TGTGCCAGCAGCTTAGGGTGGGCAGGGCGAGCTGGGGCCAACGTCCTGACTTTC
TRBJ1-6,NA,NA,TRBV6-5,CASSYYKAAANSPLHF,TGTGCCAGCAGTTACTATAAAGCGGCAGCTAATTCACCCCTCCACTTT
TRBJ1-1,NA,few,TRBV30,CAWSVLDSLDTEAFF,TGTGCCTGGAGTGTACTGGACAGTTTAGACACTGAAGCTTTCTTT
TRBJ1-1,NA,once,TRBV4-1,CASSQDSEAFF,TGCGCCAGCAGCCAAGACTCCGAAGCTTTCTTT
TRBJ2-6,NA,NA,TRBV7-8,CASRRPWGGGPGANVLTF,TGTGCCAGCAGGCGCCCTTGGGGGGGCGGGCCTGGGGCCAACGTCCTGACTTTC
TRBJ2-3,NA,NA,TRBV5-4,CASSLNTDTQYF,TGTGCCAGCAGCTTGAACACAGATACGCAGTATTTT
TRBJ1-2,TRBD1,NA,TRBV7-3,CASSYTGTAGYTF,TGTGCCAGCAGCTACACCGGGACAGCTGGCTACACCTTC
TRBJ2-6,NA,NA,TRBV5-4,CASSPSGTNSGANVLTF,TGTGCCAGCAGCCCGAGCGGGACAAACTCTGGGGCCAACGTCCTGACTTTC
TRBJ1-1,NA,NA,TRBV7-9,CASSLARVNTEAFF,TGTGCCAGCAGCTTAGCCAGGGTGAACACTGAAGCTTTCTTT
TRBJ2-2,NA,NA,TRBV7-3,CASSLDTGELFF,TGTGCCAGCAGCTTAGACACCGGGGAGCTGTTTTTT
TRBJ1-2,NA,NA,TRBV6-1,CASTWYYGGYTF,TGTGCCAGCACCTGGTATTATGGTGGCTACACCTTC
TRBJ2-3,TRBD1,NA,TRBV25-1,CASRDDRGTDTQYF,TGTGCCAGCAGGGACGACAGGGGTACAGATACGCAGTATTTT
TRBJ2-5,TRBD1,NA,TRBV5-1,CASSVAGGQETQYF,TGCGCCAGCAGTGTGGCAGGGGGTCAAGAGACCCAGTACTTC
TRBJ2-7,TRBD1,once,TRBV28,CASRTTGGFSYEQYF,TGTGCCAGCAGAACCACAGGGGGGTTTTCCTACGAGCAGTACTTC
TRBJ1-6,TRBD1,once,TRBV18,CASSPIRGQGALGNSPLHF,TGTGCCAGCTCACCCATACGCGGACAGGGGGCCTTGGGGAATTCACCCCTCCACTTT
TRBJ2-7,NA,NA,TRBV5-3,CARSPTGPARQYF,TGTGCCAGAAGCCCAACCGGGCCAGCAAGGCAGTACTTC
TRBJ1-2,NA,NA,TRBV6-5,CASSRAPFNYTF,TGTGCCAGCAGCCGGGCCCCGTTCAACTACACCTTC
TRBJ1-1,NA,NA,TRBV30,CALATAKDAFF,TGTGCCTTAGCGACAGCTAAGGACGCTTTCTTT
TRBJ1-1,NA,NA,TRBV6-6,CASSYSRETEAFF,TGTGCCAGCAGTTACTCGAGAGAGACTGAAGCTTTCTTT
TRBJ1-2,NA,NA,TRBV6-1,CASSGLETGYGYTF,TGTGCCAGCAGTGGATTGGAAACGGGCTATGGCTACACCTTC
TRBJ2-3,NA,once,TRBV28,CASSLHMPDTQYF,TGTGCCAGCAGTTTACACATGCCAGATACGCAGTATTTT
TRBJ1-1,NA,NA,TRBV7-9,CASSQEENTEAFF,TGTGCCAGCAGCCAGGAGGAGAACACTGAAGCTTTCTTT
TRBJ1-5,NA,NA,TRBV9,CASSDGPANQPQHF,TGTGCCAGCAGCGACGGACCCGCCAATCAGCCCCAGCATTTT
TRBJ2-7,NA,NA,TRBV6-6,CASSYRLEVSEQYF,TGTGCCAGCAGTTACAGGCTAGAGGTTTCCGAGCAGTACTTC
TRBJ1-5,TRBD1,NA,TRBV4-2,CASARQGGDQPQHF,TGTGCCAGCGCTCGACAGGGAGGGGATCAGCCCCAGCATTTT
TRBJ1-5,TRBD1,NA,TRBV27,CASSPGQGSGSNQPQHF,TGTGCCAGCAGTCCGGGACAGGGTAGTGGAAGCAATCAGCCCCAGCATTTT
TRBJ1-2,NA,NA,TRBV6-6,CASNSPSLGYTF,TGTGCCAGCAACTCCCCCTCTCTGGGCTACACCTTC
TRBJ1-2,NA,NA,TRBV19,CASSIRGYGYTF,TGTGCCAGTAGTATCCGCGGCTATGGCTACACCTTC
TRBJ2-1,TRBD1,NA,TRBV11-2,CASSRSGQVGNEQFF,TGTGCCAGCAGCAGGTCGGGACAGGTGGGCAATGAGCAGTTCTTC
TRBJ1-1,NA,NA,TRBV30,CAWSAGMNTEAFF,TGTGCCTGGAGTGCAGGAATGAACACTGAAGCTTTCTTT
TRBJ1-5,NA,NA,TRBV28,CASSPRPNLQPQHF,TGTGCCAGCAGTCCCCGTCCCAATCTTCAGCCCCAGCATTTT
TRBJ2-3,TRBD2,NA,TRBV28,CASSQAWWLAGGTDTQYF,TGTGCCAGCAGTCAAGCGTGGTGGCTAGCGGGGGGCACAGATACGCAGTATTTT
TRBJ2-6,NA,once,TRBV19,CASMAGRSGANVLTF,TGTGCCAGTATGGCAGGGCGCTCTGGGGCCAACGTCCTGACTTTC
TRBJ2-4,TRBD2,NA,TRBV11-2,CASSPRLAGGDIQYF,TGTGCCAGCAGCCCTAGACTAGCGGGAGGTGACATTCAGTACTTC
TRBJ1-2,TRBD1,once,TRBV15,CATSRDHRDSVYGYTF,TGTGCCACCAGCAGAGATCATCGGGACAGCGTCTATGGCTACACCTTC
TRBJ2-1,NA,NA,TRBV7-9,CASSLSSGSYNEQFF,TGTGCCAGCAGCTTATCCAGCGGCTCCTACAATGAGCAGTTCTTC
TRBJ1-5,NA,NA,TRBV28,CASRPAIANQPQHF,TGTGCCAGCAGACCAGCAATAGCCAATCAGCCCCAGCATTTT
TRBJ2-3,TRBD2,NA,TRBV28,CASSSGGGRTDTQYF,TGTGCCAGCAGTTCGGGGGGGGGCCGCACAGATACGCAGTATTTT
TRBJ2-3,NA,NA,TRBV10-3,CAIRQDISTDTQYF,TGTGCCATCAGGCAGGACATAAGCACAGATACGCAGTATTTT
TRBJ1-3,TRBD1,NA,TRBV18,CASSPGTVGNTIYF,TGTGCCAGCTCACCAGGGACAGTCGGAAACACCATATATTTT
TRBJ2-3,NA,NA,TRBV6-1,CASQAGILTDTQYF,TGTGCCAGCCAGGCGGGGATCCTCACAGATACGCAGTATTTT
TRBJ1-5,NA,few,TRBV19,CASSQDTKRQPQHF,TGTGCCAGTAGCCAGGACACCAAACGACAGCCCCAGCATTTT